Listed below are T cell receptor beta chains from one sample, sequenced in a study of CD8 T cells in Susac syndrome. TCRdb redid the calling of the immunoSEQ multiplex PCR reads with MiXCR, one entry per CDR3 protein. The sample lists approximately 190,000 distinct CDR3 sequences, roughly 92% seen once, with 0.1% in the top ten. Specimen: CD4+ T cells from PBMCs. The source of these receptors is a human donor in good health. Both conserved end residues are part of each CDR3. D genes are given only for firm matches. The size of a clone is reported for some rows only, either as once, few or many, or as a class for expanded clones.

-	-	TRBV19	14	TRBJ1-2	CASTQDSTNYGYTF	TGTGCCAGTACCCAGGACAGCACTAACTATGGCTACACCTTC
-	TRBD1	TRBV7-2	18	TRBJ2-6	CASSRNTGGAGGANVLTF	TGTGCCAGCAGTCGGAACACAGGGGGCGCGGGAGGGGCCAACGTCCTGACTTTC
-	-	TRBV30	14	TRBJ1-1	CAWSTDPARYEAFF	TGTGCCTGGAGTACTGACCCGGCCCGATATGAAGCTTTCTTT
once	-	TRBV12-3/TRBV12-4	13	TRBJ1-1	CASSPTGATEAFF	TGTGCCAGCAGTCCCACAGGAGCCACTGAAGCTTTCTTT
-	TRBD2	TRBV7-9	17	TRBJ2-2	CASSPGLAGSGTGELFF	TGTGCCAGCAGCCCGGGACTAGCGGGGTCGGGCACCGGGGAGCTGTTTTTT
-	-	TRBV5-8	15	TRBJ2-7	CASSFSRGLSYEQYF	TGTGCCAGCAGCTTTTCCCGGGGCCTCTCCTACGAGCAGTACTTC
once	TRBD1	TRBV20-1	13	TRBJ2-7	CSARDSYSYEQYF	TGCAGTGCCAGGGACAGTTACTCCTACGAGCAGTACTTC
-	-	TRBV7-9	18	TRBJ2-6	CASSLGTLFHSGANVLTF	TGTGCCAGCAGCTTAGGAACCCTATTTCACTCTGGGGCCAACGTCCTGACTTTC
-	-	TRBV23-1	14	TRBJ1-1	CASSQSRGHTEAFF	TGCGCCAGCAGTCAATCGCGAGGGCACACTGAAGCTTTCTTT
-	-	TRBV28	11	TRBJ1-5	CASSSVPTQHF	TGTGCCAGCAGTTCCGTCCCAACCCAGCATTTT
few	-	TRBV7-6	12	TRBJ1-6	CASSLWLGPLHF	TGTGCCAGCAGCTTATGGCTCGGACCCCTCCACTTT
-	TRBD1	TRBV27	16	TRBJ1-2	CASSQSPRGRTYGYTF	TGTGCCAGCAGTCAATCCCCCAGGGGGCGAACCTATGGCTACACCTTC
-	-	TRBV20-1	15	TRBJ2-3	CSARKRGRSTDTQYF	TGCAGTGCTAGGAAACGGGGGCGCTCCACAGATACGCAGTATTTT
-	-	TRBV20-1	13	TRBJ2-5	CSAGTSWVETQYF	TGCAGTGCCGGGACCTCCTGGGTTGAGACCCAGTACTTC
-	-	TRBV18	14	TRBJ1-1	CASSPKTQNTEAFF	TGTGCCAGCTCACCAAAGACACAGAACACTGAAGCTTTCTTT
-	-	TRBV4-1	14	TRBJ2-3	CASSQKTEKDTQYF	TGCGCCAGCAGCCAAAAAACAGAAAAGGATACGCAGTATTTT
-	-	TRBV25-1	16	TRBJ2-5	CASSPDKVGGVETQYF	TGTGCCAGCAGCCCCGATAAGGTGGGGGGCGTAGAGACCCAGTACTTC
-	TRBD1	TRBV7-8	16	TRBJ1-4	CASSADRVATNEKLFF	TGTGCCAGCAGCGCTGACAGGGTTGCAACTAATGAAAAACTGTTTTTT
-	-	TRBV10-3	16	TRBJ2-3	CAILRGAGPLQDTQYF	TGTGCCATCCTTAGAGGAGCGGGTCCCCTGCAGGATACGCAGTATTTT
-	-	TRBV18	14	TRBJ2-1	CASSPRERQNEQFF	TGTGCCAGCTCACCACGGGAACGCCAAAATGAGCAGTTCTTC
-	TRBD1	TRBV3-1	15	TRBJ1-1	CASSQGTGVDTEAFF	TGTGCCAGCAGCCAAGGGACAGGGGTGGACACTGAAGCTTTCTTT
-	TRBD1	TRBV28	15	TRBJ2-5	CASSPDRDLGETQYF	TGTGCCAGCAGTCCCGACAGGGACCTGGGAGAGACCCAGTACTTC
-	-	TRBV27	13	TRBJ2-1	CASRPDVNNEQFF	TGTGCCAGCAGACCCGACGTTAACAATGAGCAGTTCTTC
-	-	TRBV28	15	TRBJ2-6	CASRRASSGANVLTF	TGTGCCAGCAGACGAGCATCCTCTGGGGCCAACGTCCTGACTTTC
-	-	TRBV7-2	13	TRBJ1-5	CASSSLQGQPQHF	TGTGCCAGCAGCTCTCTCCAGGGACAGCCCCAGCATTTT
-	-	TRBV20-1	15	TRBJ2-5	CSARDTRDPRETQYF	TGCAGTGCTAGAGATACCAGGGATCCCCGAGAGACCCAGTACTTC
once	-	TRBV5-1	16	TRBJ2-5	CASSSQIQATQETQYF	TGCGCCAGCAGCTCCCAAATACAGGCGACCCAAGAGACCCAGTACTTC
-	TRBD2	TRBV15	17	TRBJ2-5	CATSRDLAGGRQETQYF	TGTGCCACCAGCAGAGATCTAGCGGGGGGGCGGCAAGAGACCCAGTACTTC
-	TRBD1	TRBV20-1	15	TRBJ1-3	CSANQGTGPGNTIYF	TGCAGTGCCAATCAAGGGACAGGGCCTGGAAACACCATATATTTT
-	-	TRBV5-1	14	TRBJ1-1	CASSPGTFGTEAFF	TGCGCCAGCAGCCCCGGGACGTTTGGCACTGAAGCTTTCTTT
-	-	TRBV7-2	14	TRBJ1-2	CASSHRVGDYGYTF	TGTGCCAGCAGCCATCGTGTAGGGGACTATGGCTACACCTTC
-	-	TRBV5-1	16	TRBJ2-2	CASSLVSGGRTGELFF	TGCGCCAGCAGCTTGGTGTCTGGGGGAAGGACCGGGGAGCTGTTTTTT
-	-	TRBV20-1	18	TRBJ1-6	CSASGPRAPSSYNSPLHF	TGCAGTGCTAGTGGGCCGAGGGCCCCTTCGTCCTATAATTCACCCCTCCACTTT
-	-	TRBV29-1	12	TRBJ2-5	CSVDISVETQYF	TGCAGCGTTGATATCTCCGTGGAGACCCAGTACTTC
-	TRBD1	TRBV2	15	TRBJ2-2	CASRETGADTGELFF	TGTGCCAGCAGGGAGACAGGGGCCGACACCGGGGAGCTGTTTTTT
few	TRBD1	TRBV6-6	13	TRBJ2-7	CASSLTGAYEQYF	TGTGCCAGCAGTTTGACAGGGGCCTACGAGCAGTACTTC
-	-	TRBV12-3/TRBV12-4	14	TRBJ1-1	CASRPGHRNTEAFF	TGTGCCAGCAGGCCGGGACATAGGAACACTGAAGCTTTCTTT
-	TRBD2	TRBV7-2	16	TRBJ2-5	CASSADGLAGGRAQYF	TGTGCCAGCAGCGCTGACGGACTAGCGGGGGGGCGGGCCCAGTACTTC
-	-	TRBV2	13	TRBJ1-6	CATKGPQAPPLHF	TGTGCCACCAAAGGGCCCCAGGCGCCTCCTCTCCACTTT
-	TRBD1	TRBV7-7	15	TRBJ1-4	CASSRYRGTNEKLFF	TGTGCTAGCAGCCGCTACAGGGGAACTAATGAAAAACTGTTTTTT
-	TRBD2	TRBV6-1	18	TRBJ2-3	CASSANAFSGGMTDTQYF	TGTGCCAGCAGCGCCAATGCTTTCAGCGGGGGGATGACAGATACGCAGTATTTT
-	-	TRBV20-1	13	TRBJ1-2	CSVPRARNYGYTF	TGCAGCGTTCCTCGGGCGAGGAATTATGGCTACACCTTC
once	TRBD2	TRBV7-9	15	TRBJ2-5	CASSRDGGAGETQYF	TGTGCCAGCAGCCGCGACGGGGGGGCAGGAGAGACCCAGTACTTC
-	TRBD2	TRBV7-2	15	TRBJ2-5	CASSLVGGGQETQYF	TGTGCCAGCAGCTTAGTTGGGGGGGGGCAAGAGACCCAGTACTTC
-	-	TRBV12-5	12	TRBJ1-2	CASGRDAGYYTF	TGTGCTAGTGGTCGTGATGCCGGGTACTACACCTTC
-	TRBD1	TRBV19	16	TRBJ2-1	CASSTLGQGAANEQFF	TGTGCCAGTAGTACCCTGGGACAGGGGGCGGCGAATGAGCAGTTCTTC
-	-	TRBV5-1	12	TRBJ2-2	CASSFNVQELFF	TGCGCCAGCAGCTTTAACGTGCAGGAGCTGTTTTTT
-	-	TRBV28	14	TRBJ2-5	CASTPSGAQETQYF	TGTGCCAGCACCCCCTCAGGGGCCCAAGAGACCCAGTACTTC
-	-	TRBV29-1	16	TRBJ2-6	CSVAEVVGSGANVLTF	TGCAGCGTTGCCGAAGTCGTGGGGTCCGGGGCCAACGTCCTGACTTTC
-	-	TRBV3-1	14	TRBJ2-2	CASSQVRRAGELFF	TGTGCCAGCAGCCAAGTGCGGCGGGCCGGGGAGCTGTTTTTT
-	-	TRBV25-1	14	TRBJ1-2	CASSGASINYGYTF	TGTGCCAGCAGTGGGGCCTCCATTAACTATGGCTACACCTTC
-	-	TRBV28	13	TRBJ1-2	CASGSQVVGGYTF	TGTGCCAGCGGATCACAGGTCGTGGGTGGCTACACCTTC
-	-	TRBV28	13	TRBJ2-5	CASRSGGSETQYF	TGTGCCAGCAGATCAGGGGGGTCGGAAACCCAGTACTTC
-	-	TRBV19	13	TRBJ2-5	CASSPTFRETQYF	TGTGCCAGTAGCCCGACCTTTAGAGAGACCCAGTACTTC
-	TRBD1	TRBV12-3/TRBV12-4	16	TRBJ2-5	CASSPETGGFQETQYF	TGTGCCAGCAGTCCTGAGACAGGGGGCTTCCAAGAGACCCAGTACTTC
-	TRBD2	TRBV10-3	15	TRBJ2-1	CAISEPSGGANEQFF	TGTGCCATCAGTGAACCCAGCGGGGGGGCGAATGAGCAGTTCTTC
-	-	TRBV4-3	15	TRBJ1-3	CASSQAGFSGNTIYF	TGCGCCAGCAGCCAAGCAGGGTTCTCTGGAAACACCATATATTTT
-	TRBD2	TRBV11-2	15	TRBJ2-3	CASSSGRGGTDTQYF	TGTGCCAGCAGCTCGGGGCGGGGGGGCACAGATACGCAGTATTTT
-	-	TRBV30	11	TRBJ1-1	CAWGGNTEAFF	TGTGCCTGGGGCGGTAACACTGAAGCTTTCTTT
-	-	TRBV19	15	TRBJ2-3	CASSINGGGPDTQYF	TGTGCCAGTAGTATTAATGGCGGGGGCCCAGATACGCAGTATTTT